The rows below give T cell receptor beta chains drawn from one sample of a study of T cell repertoires in cytomegalovirus infection. TCRdb used MiXCR to reprocess the reads, holding one entry per CDR3 protein. The data contain about 300,000 distinct CDR3 sequences, about a tenth of them seen just once; the ten biggest clones take up 2.5%. The sequenced sample was PBMCs. The receptors stem from a human donor in good health (CMV status not recorded). Some clones in this sample may be carry-over from other donors' samples. Each CDR3 is given with its conserved first and last residue. D genes are given only for firm matches. Expanded clones get a size class; other rows say once, few or many, or leave the size out.

len,abundance,j_gene,d_gene,v_gene,CDR3aa,CDR3nt
15,many,TRBJ2-1,TRBD2,TRBV20-1,CSARERLAFYNEQFF,TGCAGTGCTAGAGAACGACTAGCTTTTTACAATGAGCAGTTCTTC
15,many,TRBJ1-2,-,TRBV7-6,CASSLESTGIRGYTF,TGTGCCAGCAGCTTAGAAAGTACAGGCATCCGGGGCTACACCTTC
13,many,TRBJ1-2,-,TRBV12-3/TRBV12-4,CASSLVLGHGYTF,TGTGCCAGCAGTTTAGTTCTGGGGCATGGCTACACCTTC
14,few,TRBJ2-2,-,TRBV7-9,CASSVQGNTGELFF,TGTGCCAGCAGCGTTCAGGGGAACACCGGGGAGCTGTTTTTT
14,-,TRBJ2-2,-,TRBV24-1,CATSENRDTGELFF,TGTGCCACCAGTGAAAACAGGGACACCGGGGAGCTGTTTTTT
14,many,TRBJ2-6,-,TRBV6-4,CASRKGPGANVLTF,TGTGCCTCCCGGAAGGGGCCTGGGGCCAACGTCCTGACTTTC
14,many,TRBJ2-1,-,TRBV2,CATNGEGGINEQFF,TGTGCCACCAACGGGGAAGGGGGGATCAATGAGCAGTTCTTC
13,-,TRBJ2-5,-,TRBV28,CASSPPPRGTQYF,TGTGCCAGCAGTCCCCCTCCCCGTGGGACCCAGTACTTC
13,few,TRBJ2-2,-,TRBV20-1,CSASEANTGELFF,TGCAGTGCTTCGGAGGCGAACACCGGGGAGCTGTTTTTT
15,-,TRBJ1-2,TRBD1,TRBV10-2,CASSPGQGHHYGYTF,TGCGCCAGCAGTCCTGGACAGGGACATCACTATGGCTACACCTTC
16,many,TRBJ2-5,-,TRBV10-3,CAISEARGVSRETQYF,TGTGCCATCAGTGAGGCCAGGGGCGTCAGCAGGGAGACCCAGTACTTC
13,-,TRBJ1-2,-,TRBV20-1,CSARGAGLHGYTF,TGCAGTGCTAGAGGGGCAGGCCTACATGGCTACACCTTC
16,many,TRBJ1-3,-,TRBV9,CASSAHWANSGNTIYF,TGTGCCAGCAGCGCCCACTGGGCTAACTCTGGAAACACCATATATTTT
15,many,TRBJ2-1,-,TRBV12-3/TRBV12-4,CASSLPPRSQNEQFF,TGTGCCAGCAGTTTACCCCCTAGGAGCCAAAATGAGCAGTTCTTC
14,many,TRBJ1-2,-,TRBV7-2,CASSSDVARVGYTF,TGTGCCAGCAGCTCCGATGTGGCCAGGGTGGGCTACACCTTC
18,many,TRBJ2-1,-,TRBV7-9,CASSLASWDPPGADEQFF,TGTGCCAGCAGCTTAGCGTCCTGGGACCCACCGGGGGCTGATGAGCAGTTCTTC
15,many,TRBJ1-6,-,TRBV20-1,CSASSSSAVNSPLHF,TGCAGTGCTAGCTCTTCGTCGGCGGTGAATTCACCCCTCCACTTT
17,many,TRBJ1-2,-,TRBV29-1,CSVVLPGQVTPLGGYTF,TGCAGCGTGGTTCTCCCGGGGCAGGTGACCCCCCTGGGGGGCTACACCTTC
12,many,TRBJ1-2,-,TRBV19,CASTRANYGYTF,TGTGCCAGTACCAGGGCGAACTATGGCTACACCTTC
13,many,TRBJ2-5,-,TRBV12-3/TRBV12-4,CASSSGGPETQYF,TGTGCCAGCAGTTCCGGAGGGCCAGAGACCCAGTACTTC
14,many,TRBJ2-3,-,TRBV25-1,CASSRRDSTDTQYF,TGTGCCAGCAGTAGAAGGGACAGCACAGATACGCAGTATTTT
15,many,TRBJ1-4,-,TRBV14,CASSQDRGWSEKLFF,TGTGCCAGCAGCCAAGATCGAGGTTGGAGTGAAAAACTGTTTTTT
16,many,TRBJ2-5,TRBD1,TRBV7-2,CASSRTLDRGGETQYF,TGTGCCAGCAGTCGGACGTTAGACAGGGGGGGGGAGACCCAGTACTTC
17,many,TRBJ2-1,-,TRBV7-9,CASRLGSDNRLYNEQFF,TGTGCCAGCCGTTTGGGCAGCGATAACCGGCTCTACAATGAGCAGTTCTTC
13,-,TRBJ1-1,-,TRBV12-3/TRBV12-4,CASSLLRGAEAFF,TGTGCCAGCAGCCTATTGAGGGGGGCTGAAGCTTTCTTT
16,-,TRBJ2-1,TRBD2,TRBV4-2,CASSHLSGGAYNEQFF,TGTGCCAGCAGCCACCTTAGCGGGGGGGCTTACAATGAGCAGTTCTTC
14,many,TRBJ2-1,TRBD1,TRBV6-4,CASSPGQPYNEQFF,TGTGCCAGCAGCCCGGGACAGCCTTACAATGAGCAGTTCTTC
13,many,TRBJ2-1,TRBD1,TRBV5-4,CASSLGQGIEQFF,TGTGCCAGCAGCTTGGGACAGGGGATTGAGCAGTTCTTC
14,many,TRBJ1-2,-,TRBV15,CATSRDKGNYGYTF,TGTGCCACCAGCAGAGATAAGGGAAACTATGGCTACACCTTC
14,many,TRBJ1-5,-,TRBV15,CATSSRGSNQPQHF,TGTGCCACCAGTTCCAGGGGCAGCAATCAGCCCCAGCATTTT
13,many,TRBJ2-7,-,TRBV6-6,CASSGGELYEQYF,TGTGCCAGCAGTGGCGGTGAGCTCTACGAGCAGTACTTC
14,-,TRBJ1-2,-,TRBV20-1,CSASPAQGLSGYTF,TGCAGTGCCTCGCCCGCTCAGGGATTGAGTGGCTACACCTTC
14,many,TRBJ2-1,-,TRBV2,CASNSRRAVNEQFF,TGTGCCAGCAATAGCCGGAGGGCGGTCAATGAGCAGTTCTTC
14,many,TRBJ2-5,-,TRBV20-1,CSARGRQGQETQYF,TGCAGTGCTAGAGGAAGGCAGGGCCAAGAGACCCAGTACTTC
13,-,TRBJ1-5,-,TRBV5-6,CASRLISGQPQHF,TGTGCCAGCAGGCTGATCTCGGGCCAGCCCCAGCATTTT
14,many,TRBJ2-5,TRBD2,TRBV7-2,CASSRGGTTETQYF,TGTGCCAGCAGCCGGGGGGGGACTACCGAGACCCAGTACTTC
13,few,TRBJ2-3,-,TRBV29-1,CSVETGLTDTQYF,TGCAGCGTGGAGACGGGTCTCACAGATACGCAGTATTTT
15,many,TRBJ1-1,TRBD1,TRBV12-3/TRBV12-4,CASSLGGQANTEAFF,TGTGCCAGCAGTTTAGGGGGACAGGCGAACACTGAAGCTTTCTTT
14,-,TRBJ2-4,TRBD2,TRBV5-1,CASSAGLAVDIQYF,TGCGCCAGCAGCGCGGGACTAGCGGTAGACATTCAGTACTTC
13,many,TRBJ2-3,-,TRBV29-1,CSVGRFSTDTQYF,TGCAGCGTTGGTCGGTTTAGCACAGATACGCAGTATTTT
11,-,TRBJ2-3,-,TRBV20-1,CSAVWTDTQYF,TGCAGTGCTGTTTGGACAGATACGCAGTATTTT
16,-,TRBJ2-1,TRBD2,TRBV6-5,CASSYQGLAKGNEQFF,TGTGCCAGCAGTTACCAGGGACTAGCGAAAGGCAATGAGCAGTTCTTC
13,few,TRBJ1-6,TRBD1,TRBV12-3/TRBV12-4,CASSFRGQSPLHF,TGTGCCAGCAGTTTCAGGGGGCAATCACCCCTCCACTTT
15,-,TRBJ2-1,-,TRBV5-1,CASSSGGPPYNEQFF,TGCGCCAGCAGCTCCGGGGGCCCCCCCTACAATGAGCAGTTCTTC
15,many,TRBJ2-2,-,TRBV28,CASRLTGTNTGELFF,TGTGCCAGCCGATTGACCGGTACGAACACCGGGGAGCTGTTTTTT
15,many,TRBJ2-1,TRBD2,TRBV20-1,CSARALAASYNEQFF,TGCAGTGCTAGAGCGCTAGCGGCCTCCTACAATGAGCAGTTCTTC
15,many,TRBJ2-2,TRBD1,TRBV7-2,CASSSTFEQGYSLFF,TGTGCCAGCAGCTCAACCTTCGAACAGGGGTATTCGCTGTTTTTT
16,-,TRBJ1-2,-,TRBV28,CASSPGGEVKNYGYTF,TGTGCCAGCAGCCCCGGCGGGGAAGTGAAGAACTATGGCTACACCTTC
14,many,TRBJ2-1,TRBD1,TRBV7-9,CASSPPTGTFKQFF,TGTGCCAGCAGCCCGCCGACAGGGACATTTAAGCAGTTCTTC
11,-,TRBJ1-1,-,TRBV6-2/TRBV6-3,CASSQGTEASF,TGTGCCAGCAGCCAGGGAACTGAAGCTTCCTTT